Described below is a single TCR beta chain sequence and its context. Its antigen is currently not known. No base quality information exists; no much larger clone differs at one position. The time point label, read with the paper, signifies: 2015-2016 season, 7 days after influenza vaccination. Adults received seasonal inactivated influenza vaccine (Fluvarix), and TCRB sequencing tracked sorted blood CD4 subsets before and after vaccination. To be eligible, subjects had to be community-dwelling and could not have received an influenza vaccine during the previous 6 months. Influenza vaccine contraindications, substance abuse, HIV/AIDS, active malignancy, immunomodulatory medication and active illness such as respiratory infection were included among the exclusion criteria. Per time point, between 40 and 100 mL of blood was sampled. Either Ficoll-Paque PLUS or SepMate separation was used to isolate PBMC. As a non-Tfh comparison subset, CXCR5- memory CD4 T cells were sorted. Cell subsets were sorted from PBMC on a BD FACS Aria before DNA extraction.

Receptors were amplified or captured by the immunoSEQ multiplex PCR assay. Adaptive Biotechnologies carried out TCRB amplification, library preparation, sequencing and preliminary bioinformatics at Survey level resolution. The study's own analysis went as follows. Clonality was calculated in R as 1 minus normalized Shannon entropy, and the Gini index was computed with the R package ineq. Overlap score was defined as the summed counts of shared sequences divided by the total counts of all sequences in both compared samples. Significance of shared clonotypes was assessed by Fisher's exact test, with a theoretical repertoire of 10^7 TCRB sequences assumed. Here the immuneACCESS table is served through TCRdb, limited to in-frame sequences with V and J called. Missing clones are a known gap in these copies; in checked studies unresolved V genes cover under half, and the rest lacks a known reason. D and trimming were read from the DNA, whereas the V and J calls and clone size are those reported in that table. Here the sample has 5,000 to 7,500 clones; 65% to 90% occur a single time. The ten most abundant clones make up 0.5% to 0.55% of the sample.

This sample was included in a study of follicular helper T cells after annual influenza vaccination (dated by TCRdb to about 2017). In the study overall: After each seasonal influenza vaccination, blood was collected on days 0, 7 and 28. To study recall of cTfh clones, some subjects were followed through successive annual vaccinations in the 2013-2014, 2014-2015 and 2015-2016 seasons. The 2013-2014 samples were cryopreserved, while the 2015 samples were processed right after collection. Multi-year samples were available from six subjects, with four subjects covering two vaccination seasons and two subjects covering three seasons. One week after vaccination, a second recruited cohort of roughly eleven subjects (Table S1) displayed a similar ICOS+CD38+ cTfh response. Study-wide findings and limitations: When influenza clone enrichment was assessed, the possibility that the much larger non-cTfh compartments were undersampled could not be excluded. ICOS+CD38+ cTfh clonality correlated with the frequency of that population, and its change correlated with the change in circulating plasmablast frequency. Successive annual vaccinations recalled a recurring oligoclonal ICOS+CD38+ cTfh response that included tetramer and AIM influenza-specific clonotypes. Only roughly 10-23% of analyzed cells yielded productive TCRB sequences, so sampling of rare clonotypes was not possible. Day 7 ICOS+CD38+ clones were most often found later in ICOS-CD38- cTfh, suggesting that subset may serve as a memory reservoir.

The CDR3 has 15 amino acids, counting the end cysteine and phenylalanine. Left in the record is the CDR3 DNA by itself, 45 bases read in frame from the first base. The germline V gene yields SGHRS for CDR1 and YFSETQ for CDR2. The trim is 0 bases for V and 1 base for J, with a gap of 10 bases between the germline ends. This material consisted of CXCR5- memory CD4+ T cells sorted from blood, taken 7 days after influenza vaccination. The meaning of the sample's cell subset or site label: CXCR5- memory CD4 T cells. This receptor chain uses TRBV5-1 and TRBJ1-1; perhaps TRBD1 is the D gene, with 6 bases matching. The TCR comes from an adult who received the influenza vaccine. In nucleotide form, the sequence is TGCGCCAGCAGCTTGGCCTTAGGGGGGAACACTGAAGCTTTCTTT. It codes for CASSLALGGNTEAFF.